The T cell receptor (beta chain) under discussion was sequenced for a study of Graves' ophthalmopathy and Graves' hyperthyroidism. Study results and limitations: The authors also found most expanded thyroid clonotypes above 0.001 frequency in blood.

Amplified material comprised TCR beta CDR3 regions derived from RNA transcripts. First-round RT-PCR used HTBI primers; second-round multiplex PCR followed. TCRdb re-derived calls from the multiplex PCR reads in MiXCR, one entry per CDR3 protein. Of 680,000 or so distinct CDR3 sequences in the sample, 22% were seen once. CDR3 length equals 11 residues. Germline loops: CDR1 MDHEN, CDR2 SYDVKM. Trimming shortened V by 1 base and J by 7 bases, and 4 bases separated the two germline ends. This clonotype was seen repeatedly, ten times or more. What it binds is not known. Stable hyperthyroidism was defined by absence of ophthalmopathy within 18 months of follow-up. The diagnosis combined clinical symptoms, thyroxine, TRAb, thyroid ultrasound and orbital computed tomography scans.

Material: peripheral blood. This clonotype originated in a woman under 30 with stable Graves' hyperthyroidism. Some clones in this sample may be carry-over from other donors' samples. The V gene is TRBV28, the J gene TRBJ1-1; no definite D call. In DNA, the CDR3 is TGTGCCAGCAGTTTATTTGGTGAAGCTTTCTTT. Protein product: CASSLFGEAFF.